The present entry profiles one TCR beta chain with its context. With 6 bases clipped from V and 4 bases from J, the junction kept 4 bases outside the gene matches. Per the germline V gene, CDR1 is MDHEN and CDR2 is SYDVKM. The CDR3 covers 14 residues. The data derive from a study of blood T cell repertoires in COVID-19. Sequenced by immunoSEQ multiplex PCR; TCRdb stores in-frame clones only, minus some. The sample lists more than 85,000 clones; just over 90% were seen once. The chain has TRBV28 and TRBJ1-4; TRBD1 aligns across 8 bases. The sequenced material came from peripheral blood. The TCR sequence derives from a man aged 60-69 years with acute or convalescent COVID-19. The CDR3 loop reads CASSTTGVNEKLFF. As DNA, the CDR3 is TGTGCCAGCAGCACGACAGGGGTTAATGAAAAACTGTTTTTT.